The 21 T cell receptor beta chains below all came from one sample that was sequenced in a study of cytomegalovirus exposure and HLA in healthy donors. With 60 Vbeta and 13 Jbeta primers, the PCR was carried out. Using immunoSEQ multiplex PCR, the repertoire was profiled, and TCRdb retains in-frame clones only, with some absent. The sample has about 120,000 clones, 77% seen once; the top ten hold about 10%. The sequenced material came from PBMCs. The source is a man in his forties in good health and CMV-seropositive.

The V call is TRBV10-3, the J call TRBJ2-7; tentative D call: TRBD2 (6 bases). Germline V gene data show CDR1 as ENHRY and CDR2 as SYGVKD. The length of the CDR3 is 16 residues. V lost 2 bases, J lost 2 bases, and 16 bases lay in between. CDR3 in amino acids: CAISETGGVVTYEQYF. Here the CDR3 DNA reads TGTGCCATCAGTGAGACCGGGGGTGTAGTAACCTACGAGCAGTACTTC.

The chain employs TRBV15 and TRBJ1-4; 8 nucleotides match TRBD1. The V gene end was trimmed by 4 bases and the J gene end by 2 bases; junction bases not matched to a gene: 6. Germline V lookup: CDR1 LNHNV, CDR2 YYDKDF (reference sequence). There are 16 residues in the CDR3. The CDR3 reads CATSNRQGITNEKLFF. CDR3 DNA: TGTGCCACCAGCAATAGACAGGGGATCACTAATGAAAAACTGTTTTTT.

The CDR3 loop is CASSPPLTGSYEQYF. The CDR3 coding sequence is TGTGCCAGCAGTCCGCCGTTGACAGGGTCCTACGAGCAGTACTTC. V and J are TRBV7-9 and TRBJ2-7, with TRBD1 matching over 7 bases. Germline CDR1 SEHNR, CDR2 FQNEAQ (reference sequence). The trim removed 6 bases at V and 1 base at J, leaving 9 bases unmatched. This CDR3 region has 15 residues.

In regard to this clone: This specimen includes other DNA sequences encoding the same CDR3. V is TRBV7-3 and J is TRBJ1-1; TRBD1 might be the D (5 bases). The CDR3 contains 13 residues. V was pared by 0 bases and J by 5 bases, with 7 bases between. CDR1 SGHTA and CDR2 FQGTGA come from the germline V gene. The CDR3, as DNA: TGTGCCAGCAGCTTAACGGGGGGGACTGAAGCTTTCTTT. Translation gives CASSLTGGTEAFF.

The V gene is TRBV7-9, the J gene TRBJ2-7; tentatively, D is TRBD2 (5 bases). The CDR3 runs to 12 residues. Germline assignment: CDR1 SEHNR and CDR2 FQNEAQ (reference sequence). Trimming shortened V by 5 bases and J by 6 bases, and 11 bases separated the two germline ends. CDR3 loop: CASSPSRGEQYF. The DNA of the CDR3 is TGTGCCAGCAGCCCCTCCCGGGGCGAGCAGTACTTC.

Concerning this clone itself: A junction end diverges from the germline sequence, so it may reflect a read error. The gene calls are TRBV7-9 and TRBJ2-4; tentatively, D is TRBD1 (8 bases). The CDR3 covers 15 residues. CDR1 is SEHNR, CDR2 FQNEAQ, per germline (reference sequence). The CDR3 DNA is TGTGCCAGCAGCACAGGGGGGGGTGCCAAAAACAGTCAGTACTTC. Translation: CASSTGGGAKNSQYF.

This clone was picked up a small number of times. The rearrangement uses TRBV6-4 and TRBJ1-1; 8 bases are shared with TRBD1. The CDR3 is made up of 12 amino acids. V trimming: 8 bases; J trimming: 6 bases; junction bases outside the gene matches: 5. The germline V gene encodes CDR1 MRHNA and CDR2 SNTAGT. The CDR3 coding sequence is TGTGCCAGCCGAGGACAGGGCCCTGAAGCTTTCTTT. Protein: CASRGQGPEAFF.

As concerns this clone: The same CDR3 can be traced to other DNA sequences in this sample. V usage is TRBV19 and J usage is TRBJ1-3, with 8 bases that match TRBD1. Per the germline V gene, CDR1 is LNHDA and CDR2 is SQIVND (reference sequence). V shed 6 bases and J 3 bases; nucleotides not matched to a gene: 4. The CDR3 is 14 amino acids. Here the CDR3 reads CASSRGQGGNTIYF. As DNA, the CDR3 is TGTGCCAGTAGCCGCGGACAGGGTGGAAACACCATATATTTT.

This clone is a singleton in its sample. This chain joins TRBV18 and TRBJ1-3, with D possibly being TRBD1 (5 bases). V lost 2 bases and J 0 bases, leaving 17 bases between the germline ends. CDR3 size: 18 residues. In germline, CDR1 is KGHSH, CDR2 LQKENI. This chain's CDR3 is CASSPTAGLTSSGNTIYF. CDR3 nucleotide sequence: TGTGCCAGCTCACCAACAGCGGGACTCACGAGCTCTGGAAACACCATATATTTT.

This clone was detected a few times. V is TRBV7-9 and J is TRBJ2-3; D unresolved. The CDR3 sequence is 11 residues long. The V gene's germline CDR1 is SEHNR and CDR2 FQNEAQ (reference sequence). V shed 0 bases and J shed 12 bases, with 7 bases lying between them. This CDR3 reads CASSLAPSQYF. The DNA of the CDR3 is TGTGCCAGCAGCTTAGCACCGAGTCAGTATTTT.

The chain carries TRBV7-6 and TRBJ2-1, with 7 bases lining up with TRBD2. In germline, CDR1 is SGHVS, CDR2 FNYEAQ. V trimming: 4 bases; J trimming: 7 bases; junction bases outside the gene matches: 13. The CDR3 is made up of 16 amino acids. The CDR3 DNA is TGTGCCAGCAGCTCGGTGGGAGGGCCCCAGGGTAATGAGCAGTTCTTC. Protein product: CASSSVGGPQGNEQFF.

This clone was observed a single time. The chain links TRBV19 to TRBJ2-7; D not certain. The J call may be wrong; the DNA end is better matched by TRBJ2-5. This CDR3 region has 15 residues. Germline CDR1 reads LNHDA; CDR2 reads SQIVND (reference sequence). The DNA for the CDR3 is TGTGCCAGTAGTCTCATGTCTTCGCCGGGAGAGACCCAGTACTTC. Its translation is CASSLMSSPGETQYF.

Only one count was recorded for this clone. The V call is TRBV11-2, the J call TRBJ2-7, with D possibly matching TRBD1 (6 bases). In germline, CDR1 is SGHAT, CDR2 FQNNGV. The germline V and J ends were trimmed by 1 base and 10 bases, with 17 bases remaining between them. The CDR3 has 14 amino acids. The CDR3 reads CASSLGFGQGRQYF. The CDR3 coding sequence is TGTGCCAGCAGCTTAGGGTTTGGGCAGGGGCGCCAGTACTTC.

The chain recombines TRBV10-3 with TRBJ2-2; TRBD1 is a possible D gene (5 bases). The V end lost 3 bases, the J end lost 6 bases, and 14 bases lay between the germline ends. This CDR3 comprises 15 residues. CDR1 ENHRY and CDR2 SYGVKD come from the germline V gene. The CDR3 protein is CAISDYEQASGELFF. CDR3 DNA sequence: TGTGCCATCAGTGATTACGAACAGGCATCCGGGGAGCTGTTTTTT.

This clone has more than one count but fewer than ten. V gene TRBV27 combines with J gene TRBJ1-1; D perhaps matches TRBD1 (5 bases). Germline values: CDR1 MNHEY, CDR2 SMNVEV (reference sequence). The CDR3 is made up of 14 amino acids. V lost 6 bases, J lost 1 base, and 12 bases lay in between. This CDR3 is CASRGGGKNTEAFF. DNA of the CDR3: TGTGCCAGCAGGGGCGGGGGTAAGAACACTGAAGCTTTCTTT.

The chain links TRBV7-2 to TRBJ2-7; D is uncertain. This CDR3 has 14 residues. The ends were cut back, 1 base at V and 6 bases at J, with 13 bases in the middle. The germline gives CDR1 SGHTA, CDR2 FQGNSA. CDR3 DNA: TGTGCCAGCAGCTTAGTTAGTTTCTCGGGCGAGCAGTACTTC. As protein: CASSLVSFSGEQYF.

Note on this clone: The junction shows a germline mismatch at one end, possibly a read error. The chain recombines TRBV7-9 with TRBJ1-2; no reliable D call. Germline V gives CDR1 SEHNR, CDR2 FQNEAQ (reference sequence). This CDR3 has 13 amino acids. For the CDR3, the DNA is TGTTCCAGCAGCTTAGCTGAGGGCTATGGCTACACCTTC. It specifies CSSSLAEGYGYTF.

J is TRBJ2-1 and V is TRBV13, with 11 bases identical to TRBD2. The CDR3 has 15 residues. Germline loops: CDR1 PRHDT, CDR2 FYEKMQ (reference sequence). The trim removed 6 bases at V and 6 bases at J, leaving 7 bases unmatched. The CDR3 reads CASSFSGGARNEQFF. The DNA of the CDR3 is TGTGCCAGCAGTTTTAGCGGGGGGGCCCGCAATGAGCAGTTCTTC.

This chain joins TRBV11-1 and TRBJ1-4; 7 nucleotides line up with TRBD1. Losses at the gene ends were 0 bases for V and 8 bases for J; bases not matched to a gene: 6. Germline V gene lookup returns CDR1 SGHAT and CDR2 FQDESV (reference sequence). The CDR3 has 15 residues. CDR3 nucleotides: TGTGCCAGCAGCTTAGCGACAGGGCCGGACGAAAAACTGTTTTTT. It specifies CASSLATGPDEKLFF.

The gene calls are TRBV5-6 and TRBJ1-6; 8 nucleotides line up with TRBD1. Germline V CDR1 and CDR2: SGHDT, YYEEEE. The CDR3 has 18 residues. Losses at the gene ends were 0 bases for V and 6 bases for J; bases not matched to a gene: 11. DNA for the CDR3: TGTGCCAGCAGCTTGGTTCTGCGACAGGGGAATTTTAATTCACCCCTCCACTTT. It is translated as CASSLVLRQGNFNSPLHF.

The chain links TRBV7-2 to TRBJ1-2, with TRBD1 identical over 8 bases. CDR3 length: 15 amino acids. CDR1 is SGHTA, CDR2 FQGNSA, per germline. Trimming removed 1 base from V and 4 bases from J; junction bases left unmatched: 5. The CDR3 protein is CASSLDDRGPYGYTF. The CDR3 nucleotides read TGTGCCAGCAGCTTAGACGACAGGGGCCCCTATGGCTACACCTTC.